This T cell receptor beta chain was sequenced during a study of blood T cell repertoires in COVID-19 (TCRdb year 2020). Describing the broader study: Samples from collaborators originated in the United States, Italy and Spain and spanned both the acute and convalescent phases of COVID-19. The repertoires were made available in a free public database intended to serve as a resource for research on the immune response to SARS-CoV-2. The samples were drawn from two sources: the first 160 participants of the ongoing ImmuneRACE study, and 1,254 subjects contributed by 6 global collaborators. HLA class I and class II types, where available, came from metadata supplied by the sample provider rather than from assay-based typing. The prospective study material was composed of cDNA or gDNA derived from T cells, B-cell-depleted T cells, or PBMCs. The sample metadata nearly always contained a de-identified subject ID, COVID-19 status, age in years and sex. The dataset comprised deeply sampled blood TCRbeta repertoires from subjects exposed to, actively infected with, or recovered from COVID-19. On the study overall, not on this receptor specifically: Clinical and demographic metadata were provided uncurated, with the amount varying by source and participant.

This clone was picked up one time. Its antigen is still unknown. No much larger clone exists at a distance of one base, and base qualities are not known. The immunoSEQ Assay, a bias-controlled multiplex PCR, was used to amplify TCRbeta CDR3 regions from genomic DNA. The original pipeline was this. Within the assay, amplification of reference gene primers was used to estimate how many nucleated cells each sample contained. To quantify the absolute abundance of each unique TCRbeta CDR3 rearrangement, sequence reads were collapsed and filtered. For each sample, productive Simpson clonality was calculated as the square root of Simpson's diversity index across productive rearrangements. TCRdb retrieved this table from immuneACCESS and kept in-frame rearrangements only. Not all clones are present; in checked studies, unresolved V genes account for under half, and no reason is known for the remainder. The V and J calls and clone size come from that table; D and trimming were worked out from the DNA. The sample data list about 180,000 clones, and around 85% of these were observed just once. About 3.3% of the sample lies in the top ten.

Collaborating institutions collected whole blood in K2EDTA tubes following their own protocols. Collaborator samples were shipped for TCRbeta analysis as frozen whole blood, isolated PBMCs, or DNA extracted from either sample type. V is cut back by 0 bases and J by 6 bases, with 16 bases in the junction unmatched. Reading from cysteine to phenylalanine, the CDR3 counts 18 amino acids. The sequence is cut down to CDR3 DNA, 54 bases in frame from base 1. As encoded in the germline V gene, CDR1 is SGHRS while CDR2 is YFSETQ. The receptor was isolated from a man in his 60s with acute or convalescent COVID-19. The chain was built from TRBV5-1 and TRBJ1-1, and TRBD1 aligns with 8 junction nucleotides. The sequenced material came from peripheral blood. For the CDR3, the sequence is CASSLAGLRYRGEAEAFF. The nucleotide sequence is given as TGCGCCAGCAGCTTGGCCGGTCTGAGATACAGGGGGGAGGCTGAAGCTTTCTTT.